This TCR beta chain was recorded in a study of blood T cell repertoires in COVID-19. Study-wide background: Sites across the United States, Italy and Spain contributed samples from acute and convalescent COVID-19. Nucleic acid was either cDNA or gDNA, and it came from T cells, B-cell-depleted T cells, or PBMCs.

Original analysis: Reference gene primer amplification in the assay estimated nucleated cell counts. The table came from immunoSEQ multiplex PCR; TCRdb's copy has only in-frame clones and leaves some out. That table gives V, J and clone size, and the DNA gave D and trimming. The sample has around 200,000 clones, around 90% seen once. The CDR3 runs 13 residues. Germline CDR1 reads SQVTM; CDR2 reads ANQGSEA. The ends lost 3 bases at V and 2 bases at J; junction bases unmatched: 3. The receptor comes from a man between 35 and 55 years old with active or convalescent COVID-19. This chain joins TRBV29-1 and TRBJ2-5, with 7 positions matching TRBD1. The sample taken for sequencing was peripheral blood. The CDR3 region is CSVEGQQQETQYF. DNA for the CDR3: TGCAGCGTTGAGGGACAGCAACAAGAGACCCAGTACTTC.